This T cell receptor (beta chain) was retrieved from a study of blood T cell repertoires in COVID-19. In the study overall: Samples representing acute and convalescent COVID-19 were sourced from the United States, Italy and Spain.

This CDR3 has 18 residues. Trimming pared 3 bases from V and 0 bases from J, leaving 17 bases between. Germline V gene lookup returns CDR1 MNHNS and CDR2 SASEGT. In the original analysis: Reference gene primers were amplified, and this amplification served to estimate nucleated cell counts. TCRdb's copy holds only in-frame clones and misses some; the assay was immunoSEQ multiplex PCR. V, J and clone size are taken as reported in that table, and D and trimming were inferred from the DNA itself. Counted here are more than 150,000 clones, roughly 92% occurring once; the ten biggest clones make up approximately 0.8%.

The receptor's source is a man aged 25-45 years with COVID-19, enrolled during active disease. The gene calls are TRBV6-1 and TRBJ1-4; weak D call: TRBD1 (5 bases). The source material was peripheral blood. Here the CDR3 DNA reads TGTGCCAGCAGTGAGGAGGGGCGAGGTCTAGCAACTAATGAAAAACTGTTTTTT. This gives the protein CASSEEGRGLATNEKLFF.